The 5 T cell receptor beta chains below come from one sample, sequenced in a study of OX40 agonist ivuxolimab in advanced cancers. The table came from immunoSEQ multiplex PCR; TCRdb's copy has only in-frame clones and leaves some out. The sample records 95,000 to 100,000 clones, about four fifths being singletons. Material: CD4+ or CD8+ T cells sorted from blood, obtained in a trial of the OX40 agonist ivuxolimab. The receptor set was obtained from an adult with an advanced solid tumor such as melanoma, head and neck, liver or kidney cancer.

CDR3 amino acids: CASSLSAQGSQPQHF. In DNA, the CDR3 is TGTGCCAGCAGTTTATCTGCGCAGGGTAGTCAGCCCCAGCATTTT. V and J are TRBV27 and TRBJ1-5, with D possibly matching TRBD1 (5 bases). Looked up from germline, CDR1 is MNHEY and CDR2 is SMNVEV (reference sequence). The CDR3 length is 15 residues. V dropped 0 bases and J dropped 6 bases, with 12 bases sitting between them.

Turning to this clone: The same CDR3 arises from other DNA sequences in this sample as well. For the CDR3, the DNA is TGTGCCAGCAGTCCAACGAACACCGGGGAGCTGTTTTTT. It encodes CASSPTNTGELFF. The chain combines TRBV27 with TRBJ2-2; D unclear. The CDR3 is 13 residues long. The germline V gene has CDR1 MNHEY and CDR2 SMNVEV (reference sequence). Trimming cost V 5 bases and J 0 bases, with 4 bases left between them.

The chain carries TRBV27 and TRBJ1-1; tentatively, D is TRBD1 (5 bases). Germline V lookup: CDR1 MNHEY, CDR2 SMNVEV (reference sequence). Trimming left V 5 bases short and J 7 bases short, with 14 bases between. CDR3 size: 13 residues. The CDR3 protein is CASSPGTVVEAFF. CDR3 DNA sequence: TGTGCCAGCAGTCCCGGGACGGTAGTTGAAGCTTTCTTT.

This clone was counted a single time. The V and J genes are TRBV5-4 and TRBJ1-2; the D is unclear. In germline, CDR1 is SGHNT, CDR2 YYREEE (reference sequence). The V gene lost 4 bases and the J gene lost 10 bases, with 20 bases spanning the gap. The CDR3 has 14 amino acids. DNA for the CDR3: TGTGCCAGCAGCGCGGAGGGAGTTAGGTCAGACTACACCTTC. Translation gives CASSAEGVRSDYTF. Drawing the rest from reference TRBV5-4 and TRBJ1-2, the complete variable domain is ETGVTQSPTHLIKTRGQQVTLRCSSQSGHNTVSWYQQALGQGPQFIFQYYREEENGRGNFPPRFSGLQFPNYSSELNVNALELDDSALYLCASSAEGVRSDYTFGSGTRLTVV.

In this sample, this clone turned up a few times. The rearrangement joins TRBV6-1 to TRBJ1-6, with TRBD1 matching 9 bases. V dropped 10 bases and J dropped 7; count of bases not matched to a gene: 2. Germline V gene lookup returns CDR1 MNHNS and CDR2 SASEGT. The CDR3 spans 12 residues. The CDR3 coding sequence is TGTGCCATGGGACAGGGAAATTCACCCCTCCACTTT. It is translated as CAMGQGNSPLHF.